The 2 T cell receptor beta chains below all came from one sample that was sequenced in a study of monozygotic twins with inflammatory bowel disease. TCRdb re-called the 5' RACE reads and gives one entry per CDR3 protein, without DNA. The data include some 160,000 distinct CDR3 sequences; the top ten clones carry less than 7.5%. Sequencing input: blood. All receptors come from a human donor with ulcerative colitis or Crohn's disease, or a healthy co-twin of an affected twin (not recorded which).

The chain couples TRBV5-4 to TRBJ1-1. Germline V lookup: CDR1 SGHNT, CDR2 YYREEE (reference sequence). CDR3 length: 15 residues. CDR3 protein: CASSFGVGMNTEAFF.

The rearrangement joins TRBV29-1 to TRBJ1-1; with no DNA, the TCRdb D assignment of TRBD1 cannot be verified. In germline, CDR1 is SQVTM, CDR2 ANQGSEA. CDR3 length: 13 amino acids. The CDR3 spells CSVGGRGNTEAFF.